This is a list of T cell receptor beta chains from one sample in a study of cytomegalovirus exposure and HLA in healthy donors. Here immunoSEQ multiplex PCR was the method, and the copy in TCRdb shows in-frame clones only, minus some. This table holds fewer than 250,000 clones, around 75% found once. Input material: PBMCs. These TCRs come from a woman in her twenties or thirties in good health and CMV-seronegative. Both conserved end residues are trimmed from each CDR3. The order of the fields is V gene, J gene, CDR3 protein.

>TRBV6-1|TRBJ2-3
ASRRETYTDTQY
>TRBV4-1|TRBJ2-7
ASSQDPTLTYEQY
>TRBV5-6|TRBJ2-3
ASSREMAGGTDTQY
>TRBV10-2|TRBJ1-5
ASSPATGDQPQH
>TRBV6-4|TRBJ1-3
ASSEAGNSGNTIY
>TRBV5-6|TRBJ2-5
ASSLDGGFSTQY
>TRBV28|TRBJ1-4
ASSVASEKLF
>TRBV19|TRBJ2-3
ASSRLAAYTDTQY
>TRBV6-4|TRBJ2-2
ASSDGQGDTGELF
>TRBV2|TRBJ1-2
ASSVGGGYT
>TRBV9|TRBJ2-5
ASSPHSGETQY
>TRBV6-5|TRBJ2-1
ASSEAGLYEQF
>TRBV4-2|TRBJ1-2
ASSPGQGGNYGYT
>TRBV7-9|TRBJ2-2
ASSSPQGSNTGELF
>TRBV11-3|TRBJ2-4
ASSRTQGVRGKNIQY
>TRBV19|TRBJ2-2
ASSTQTGANTGELF
>TRBV5-4|TRBJ2-7
ASSPESGRSDEQY
>TRBV19|TRBJ2-1
ASSIGGSRLNEQF
>TRBV30|TRBJ2-2
AWSVYFQFAGGWSGELF
>TRBV18|TRBJ2-2
ASSPFLQGGTGELF
>TRBV9|TRBJ2-7
ASSVGPEPYEQY
>TRBV6-5|TRBJ1-1
ASSPQGVNTEAF
>TRBV6-5|TRBJ1-1
ASIDTGRANTEAF
>TRBV7-9|TRBJ2-2
ASSPLGLNGRELF
>TRBV11-3|TRBJ1-1
ASNTLIRAPNTEAF
>TRBV5-1|TRBJ2-5
ASSLQGGETQY
>TRBV6-5|TRBJ1-6
ASSPAVAASPLH
>TRBV4-2|TRBJ2-3
ASSHTERDTQY
>TRBV27|TRBJ1-2
ASARTGYGYT
>TRBV11-3|TRBJ2-5
ASSLGRQGVRQETQY
>TRBV2|TRBJ2-5
ATRRGWETQY
>TRBV19|TRBJ1-2
ASSTGGSGYT
>TRBV5-8|TRBJ2-3
ASSNGQALIDTQY
>TRBV5-1|TRBJ2-2
ASRTAPLNTGELF
>TRBV21-1|TRBJ2-2
ASSKQDTYTGELF
>TRBV28|TRBJ1-3
ASSSPPADSGNTIY
>TRBV9|TRBJ2-1
ASSVGTSGNEQF
>TRBV5-1|TRBJ1-2
ASSYGQGEGYT
>TRBV7-6|TRBJ2-1
ASSQLAGIDEQF
>TRBV7-9|TRBJ1-2
ASSLLGGPSYGYT
>TRBV2|TRBJ1-4
ASKWGQGGEKLF
>TRBV7-8|TRBJ2-5
ASSFTSGRRGGETQY
>TRBV6-6|TRBJ2-7
ASSSLAGAYEQY